This TCR beta chain emerged from a study of Ad26.COV2.S vaccination and SARS-CoV-2 variants. Study results and caveats: Recipients of vaccine and of placebo showed similar breadth of their non-spike TCR repertoires.

In its sample, this clone was seen a few times. The antigen remains undetermined. The sample's treatment: some 20 received Ad26.COV2.S at low or high dose, single or two shots; about 5 received placebo; per-sample allocation not given. Specimen acquisition occurred on day 63 following the initial vaccine or placebo injection. Libraries were prepared by immunoSEQ multiplex PCR; TCRdb keeps only in-frame clonotypes and omits some of them. The table lists 350,000 to 500,000 clones, 90% of them singletons. Material: peripheral blood, obtained in a trial of Ad26.COV2.S vaccine versus placebo. The clonotype was recovered from a person between 18 and 60 years old who received the Ad26.COV2.S COVID-19 vaccine or a placebo.

DNA for the CDR3: TGCAGCGTTGCGGGCCTTAATCAGCCCCAGCATTTT. Protein sequence: CSVAGLNQPQHF. The chain carries TRBV29-1 and TRBJ1-5, with no clear D. Germline CDR1 SQVTM, CDR2 ANQGSEA. This CDR3 has 12 amino acids. V was trimmed by 4 bases and J by 4 bases, leaving 8 bases between them.